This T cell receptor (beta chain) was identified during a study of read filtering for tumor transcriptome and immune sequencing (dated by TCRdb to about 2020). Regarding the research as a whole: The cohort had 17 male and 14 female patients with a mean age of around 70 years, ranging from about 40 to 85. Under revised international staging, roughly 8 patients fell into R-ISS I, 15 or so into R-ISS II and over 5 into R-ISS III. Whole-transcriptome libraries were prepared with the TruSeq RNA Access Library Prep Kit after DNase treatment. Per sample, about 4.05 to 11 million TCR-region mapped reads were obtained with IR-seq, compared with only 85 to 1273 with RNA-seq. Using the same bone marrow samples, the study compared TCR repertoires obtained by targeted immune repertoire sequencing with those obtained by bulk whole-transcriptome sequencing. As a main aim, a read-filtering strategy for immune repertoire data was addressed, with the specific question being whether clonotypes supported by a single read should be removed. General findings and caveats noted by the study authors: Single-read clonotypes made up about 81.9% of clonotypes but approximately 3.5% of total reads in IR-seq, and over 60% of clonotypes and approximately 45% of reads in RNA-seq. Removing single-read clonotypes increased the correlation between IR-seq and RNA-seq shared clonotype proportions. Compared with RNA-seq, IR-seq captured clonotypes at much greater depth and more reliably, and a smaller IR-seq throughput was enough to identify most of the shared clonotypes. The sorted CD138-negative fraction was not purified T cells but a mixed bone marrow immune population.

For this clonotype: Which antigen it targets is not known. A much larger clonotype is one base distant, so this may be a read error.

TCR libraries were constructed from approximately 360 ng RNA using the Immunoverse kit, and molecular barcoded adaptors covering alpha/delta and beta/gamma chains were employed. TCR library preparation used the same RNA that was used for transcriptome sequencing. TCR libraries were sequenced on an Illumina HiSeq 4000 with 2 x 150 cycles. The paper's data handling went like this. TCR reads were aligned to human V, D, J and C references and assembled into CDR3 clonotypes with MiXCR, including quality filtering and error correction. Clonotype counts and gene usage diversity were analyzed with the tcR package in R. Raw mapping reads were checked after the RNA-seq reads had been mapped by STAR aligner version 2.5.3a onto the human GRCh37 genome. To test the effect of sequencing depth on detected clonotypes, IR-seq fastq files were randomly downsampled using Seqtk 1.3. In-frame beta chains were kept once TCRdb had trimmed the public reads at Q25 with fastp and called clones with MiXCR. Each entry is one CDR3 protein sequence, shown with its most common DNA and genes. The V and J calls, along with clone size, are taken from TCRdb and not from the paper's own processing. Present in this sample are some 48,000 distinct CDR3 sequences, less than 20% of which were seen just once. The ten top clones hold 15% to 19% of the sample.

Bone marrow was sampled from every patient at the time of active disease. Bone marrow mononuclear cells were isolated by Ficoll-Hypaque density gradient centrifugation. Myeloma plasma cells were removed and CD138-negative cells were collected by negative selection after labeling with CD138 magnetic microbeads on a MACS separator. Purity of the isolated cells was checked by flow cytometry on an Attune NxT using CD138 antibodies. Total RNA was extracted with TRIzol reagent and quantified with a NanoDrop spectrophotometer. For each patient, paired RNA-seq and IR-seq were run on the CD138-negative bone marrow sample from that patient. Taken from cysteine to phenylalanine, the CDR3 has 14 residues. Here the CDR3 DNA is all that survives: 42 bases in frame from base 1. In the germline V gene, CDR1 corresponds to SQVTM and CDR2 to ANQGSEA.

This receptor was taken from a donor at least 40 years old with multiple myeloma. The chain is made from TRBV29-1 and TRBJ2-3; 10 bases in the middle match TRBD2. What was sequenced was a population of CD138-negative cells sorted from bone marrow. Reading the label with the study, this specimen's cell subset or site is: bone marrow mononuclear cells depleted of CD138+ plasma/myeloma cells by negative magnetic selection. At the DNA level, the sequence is TGCAGCGGAGCCCTAGCGGGAGCTACAGATACGCGGTATTTT. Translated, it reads CSGALAGATDTRYF.